This TCR beta chain was recorded in a study of shared clonotypes between healthy human individuals. The method was immunoSEQ multiplex PCR; TCRdb's version includes in-frame clones alone and lacks a portion of them. The data contain 500,000 to 700,000 clones, roughly 95% of them singletons. Selected positively for CCR7 and CD45RO-negative, naive CD8 cells excluded terminally differentiated effector memory CD45RA+ cells. CDR3 length: 11 residues. Per germline, CDR1 LNHDA and CDR2 SQIVND (reference sequence). Trimming took 5 bases from V and 6 from J; bases not matched to a gene: 1. This rearrangement joins TRBV19 to TRBJ2-7; 7 bases match TRBD1. The material sequenced was naive CD8+ T cells sorted from blood. This clonotype was obtained from a woman younger than 45 in good health. The CDR3 region has the DNA TGTGCCAGTAGTTCAGGGGGCGAGCAGTACTTC. This sequence encodes CASSSGGEQYF.